This entry lists 10 T cell receptor beta chains sequenced from one sample in a study of T-cell reconstitution after alpha-beta-depleted transplantation in children. Unique molecular identifiers were incorporated into the prepared TCRbeta library. TCRdb reprocessed the PCR reads via MiXCR and lists one record per CDR3 protein. This table holds just over 950,000 distinct CDR3 sequences, roughly 31% found once. The sample was PBMCs, mostly from graft donor cells, taken 360 days after TCRalphabeta/CD19-depleted stem cell transplant. These receptors originate from a boy under three years old who had a stem cell transplant for SCID, so the T cells may come from the graft donor.

The CDR3 reads CASSPRGVRSYNEQFF. The CDR3 coding sequence is TGCGCCAGCAGCCCCCGAGGGGTCAGATCCTACAATGAGCAGTTCTTC. V is TRBV5-1 and J is TRBJ2-1; D is tentatively TRBD1 or TRBD2 (5 bases each). Trimming removed 4 bases at V and 1 base at J, with 15 bases between. The CDR3 is 16 residues long. The V gene's germline CDR1 is SGHRS and CDR2 YFSETQ.

This rearrangement joins TRBV5-1 to TRBJ1-2; D might be TRBD1 (5 bases). This CDR3 has 14 amino acids. CDR1 and CDR2 from the germline V gene are SGHRS and YFSETQ. V gave up 3 bases and J gave up 4 bases, with 13 bases separating them. In DNA, the CDR3 is TGCGCCAGCAGCTGGGGGGATACTACCTATGGCTACACCTTC. Translation: CASSWGDTTYGYTF.

This clonotype was picked up a small number of times. The chain links TRBV29-1 to TRBJ1-1, with D perhaps TRBD1 (6 bases). In germline, CDR1 is SQVTM, CDR2 ANQGSEA. Trimming took 4 bases from V and 6 from J, leaving 15 bases between them. This CDR3 is built from 13 residues. This CDR3 is CSVGGGAKPEAFF. The CDR3 nucleotides read TGCAGCGTTGGTGGGGGGGCGAAGCCTGAAGCTTTCTTT.

This clonotype was counted only a few times. The chain couples TRBV7-6 to TRBJ1-1; maybe TRBD1 (5 bases). V was cut by 5 bases and J by 0 bases, with 28 bases left in between. The CDR3 extends over 20 amino acids. Germline V gene data show CDR1 as SGHVS and CDR2 as FNYEAQ. CDR3 sequence reads: CASSLRPTSRDPNMNTEAFF. The CDR3 region has the DNA TGTGCCAGCAGCCTTAGACCGACAAGCAGGGACCCTAACATGAACACTGAAGCTTTCTTT.

In this sample, this clonotype turned up a few times. The rearrangement uses TRBV5-1 and TRBJ2-3, with 7 bases matching TRBD2. V lost 4 bases to trimming and J lost 5 bases; unmatched junction nucleotides: 13. CDR1 SGHRS and CDR2 YFSETQ come from the germline V gene. The CDR3 is made up of 16 amino acids. As DNA, the CDR3 is TGCGCCAGCAGCCACCTGGAGCGCGGCGGGGGAGATACGCAGTATTTT. This gives the protein CASSHLERGGGDTQYF. Full variable domain (outside the CDR3, taken from reference TRBV5-1 and TRBJ2-3): KAGVTQTPRYLIKTRGQQVTLSCSPISGHRSVSWYQQTPGQGLQFLFEYFSETQRNKGNFPGRFSGRQFSNSRSEMNVSTLELGDSALYLCASSHLERGGGDTQYFGPGTRLTVL.

This chain uses TRBV12-3 or TRBV12-4 with TRBJ1-2; D is uncertain. V lost 11 bases and J lost 4, with 14 bases in between. The CDR3 loop spans 12 amino acids. The DNA for the CDR3 is TGTGCCTCCTCCCGGGGTGGCTATGGCTACACCTTC. Residues: CASSRGGYGYTF.

The chain recombines TRBV20-1 with TRBJ1-5, with D possibly being TRBD1 (5 bases). Trimming shortened V by 6 bases and J by 4 bases, and 19 bases separated the two germline ends. Germline V gene data show CDR1 as DFQATT and CDR2 as SNEGSKA (reference sequence). The CDR3 sequence is 15 residues long. CDR3 sequence reads: CSAPPPGPRNQPQHF. The CDR3 DNA reads as TGCAGTGCGCCGCCACCGGGACCCAGGAATCAGCCCCAGCATTTT.

This chain joins TRBV9 and TRBJ2-7, with TRBD1 identical over 11 bases. V lost 4 bases to trimming and J lost 10 bases; unmatched junction nucleotides: 10. Looked up from germline, CDR1 is SGDLS and CDR2 is YYNGEE. The CDR3 contains 14 residues. The chain's CDR3 is CASSPRDRGVLQYF. Here the CDR3 DNA reads TGTGCCAGCAGCCCGCGGGACAGGGGGGTTCTACAGTACTTC.

The gene calls are TRBV28 and TRBJ1-1, with TRBD1 as a possible D gene (6 bases). Trimming stripped 2 bases from V and 9 bases from J, with 16 bases between. The CDR3 is 14 residues long. The germline V gene has CDR1 MDHEN and CDR2 SYDVKM. CDR3 protein: CASSLTGIDRQAFF. The DNA for the CDR3 is TGTGCCAGCAGTTTAACAGGTATCGACAGGCAAGCTTTCTTT.

This clonotype has a handful of counts. This rearrangement joins TRBV15 to TRBJ1-1; 10 positions agree with TRBD1. The CDR3 consists of 16 residues. CDR1 and CDR2 from the germline V gene are LNHNV and YYDKDF (reference sequence). V shed 3 bases, J shed 4 bases, and the junction held 8 bases outside the gene matches. This chain's CDR3 is CATSRGQGKRGTEAFF. As DNA, the CDR3 is TGTGCCACCAGCAGGGGACAGGGGAAAAGGGGCACTGAAGCTTTCTTT.